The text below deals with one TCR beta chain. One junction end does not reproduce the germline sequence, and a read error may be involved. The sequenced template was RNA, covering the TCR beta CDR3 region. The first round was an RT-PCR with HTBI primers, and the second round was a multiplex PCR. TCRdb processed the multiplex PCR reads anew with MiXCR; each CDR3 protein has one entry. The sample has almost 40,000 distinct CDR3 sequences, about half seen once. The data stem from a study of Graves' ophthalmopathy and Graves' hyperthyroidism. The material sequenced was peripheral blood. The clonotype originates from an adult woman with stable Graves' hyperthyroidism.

CDR3 residues: CASSVAPDTF. The CDR3 nucleotides are TGTGCCAGCAGCGTAGCGCCAGACACTTTT. The genes are TRBV9 and TRBJ1-3; unclear D gene. CDR1 is SGDLS and CDR2 is YYNGEE in the germline V gene. This CDR3 contains 10 residues.